The next 2 T cell receptor beta chains were all read from a single sample in a study of cytomegalovirus exposure and HLA in healthy donors. Primers included in the PCR were 60 Vbeta and 13 Jbeta primers. Libraries were prepared by immunoSEQ multiplex PCR; TCRdb keeps only in-frame clonotypes and omits some of them. The table shows some 150,000 clones, with approximately 81% occurring only once. The specimen was PBMCs. These receptors all come from a woman younger than 30 in good health and CMV-seronegative.

CDR3 in amino acids: CASSFGRSYEQYF. CDR3 bases: TGTGCCAGCAGTTTTGGGCGCTCCTACGAGCAGTACTTC. The chain employs TRBV27 and TRBJ2-7; D call uncertain. The CDR3 has 13 amino acids. Deletions cut 3 bases from V and 0 bases from J, with 6 bases between. Germline CDR1 reads MNHEY; CDR2 reads SMNVEV (reference sequence).

This chain's CDR3 is CASSQGLAGVQETQYF. The CDR3 bases are TGTGCCAGCAGCCAAGGACTAGCGGGAGTTCAAGAGACCCAGTACTTC. The chain is built from TRBV5-8 and TRBJ2-5; 13 bases align to TRBD2. Germline-derived CDR1 and CDR2 are SGHTS and YDEGEE. With V trimmed by 4 bases and J by 2 bases, 5 bases remained unmatched. This CDR3 has 16 residues.